Sequencing of this TCR delta chain was carried out in a study of γδ T cells in repeated Plasmodium falciparum infection. At the level of the study: Donors had four controlled P. falciparum NF54 infections over roughly 600 days.

Vgamma9/Vdelta2+ and Vdelta2-negative gammadelta T cells were flow-sorted from PBMC for bulk sequencing. A remark on this clone: The antigen remains undetermined. A read error likely explains why the TCRdb protein, taken from a much larger clone, differs from this DNA's translation at residue 11; the protein shown is translated from the DNA.

TCRdb re-called clones from the multiplex PCR reads using CATT. The sample lists 93,000 or so delta-chain clones, less than 1% occurring once. Study observations and caveats: Vdelta2-negative gammadelta repertoires appeared less diverse and less shared in Malian than Australian children. Over time and infection, Vgamma9/Vdelta2+ repertoires remained highly stable and polyclonal.

With 0 bases clipped from V and 0 bases from J, the junction kept 18 bases outside the gene matches. From germline, CDR1 is GEAIGNYY and CDR2 EKD. This CDR3 region has 20 residues. The sequence was obtained from a pool of human donors (malaria-infected and uninfected, not separated). Sequenced material: gamma-delta T cells from blood. This sequence joins TRDV2 and TRDJ1; the match to TRDD3 covers 7 bases. TCRdb offers no J gene call, so here the DNA was matched to germline to obtain one. This CDR3 reads CACDTNFPGDPTPYTDKLIF. The CDR3 nucleotides are TGTGCCTGTGACACCAATTTTCCGGGGGATCCGACTCCGTACACCGATAAACTCATCTTT.